This is a list of T cell receptor beta chains from one sample in a study of T cells after yellow fever vaccination. TCRdb re-analysed the 5' RACE reads in MiXCR, keeping a single row per CDR3 protein. This table holds about 580,000 distinct CDR3 sequences, about 15% found once. The specimen was PBMCs, collected about 5 days after the first yellow fever vaccination. The receptors stem from a young man who received the YFV17D yellow fever vaccine. Both conserved end residues are part of each CDR3.

v_gene | len | CDR3aa
TRBV20-1 | 14 | CSARRAPRRSEQFF
TRBV12-3/TRBV12-4 | 12 | CASLGDTGELFF
TRBV4-2 | 15 | CASSQGVGKQETQYF
TRBV11-2 | 13 | CASSQPRQETQYF
TRBV20-1 | 13 | CSASDRVVYGYTF
TRBV6-2/TRBV6-3 | 11 | CASSYWGELFF
TRBV24-1 | 18 | CATSETSGIEGAANEQFF
TRBV7-2 | 14 | CASPGGSGTDTQYF
TRBV12-3/TRBV12-4 | 15 | CASSFGGQGWSPLHF
TRBV14 | 16 | CASSQVGLAIYNEQFF
TRBV7-9 | 16 | CASSLLDRVFGAEQFF
TRBV20-1 | 15 | CSAYRVQGRFQPQHF
TRBV5-4 | 16 | CASSLRPADPTDTQYF
TRBV6-1 | 16 | CASHSNDGTTNEKLFF
TRBV4-1 | 15 | CASSQVNRGNTEAFF
TRBV20-1 | 15 | CSARDRRLAVNEQFF
TRBV6-2/TRBV6-3 | 18 | CASSSWTSGGRRAGEQYF
TRBV6-5 | 15 | CASSYVGITRETQYF
TRBV20-1 | 15 | CSAKPIQVPNTEAFF
TRBV18 | 14 | CASSPSWENTEAFF
TRBV12-3/TRBV12-4 | 18 | CACSLVTSGGAGTDTQYF
TRBV7-9 | 13 | CASSQGDGNTIYF
TRBV12-3/TRBV12-4 | 16 | CASSRGTGGRGAEAFF
TRBV7-2 | 16 | CASSLLITPANYGYTF
TRBV11-2 | 16 | CASSSVALDTNEKLFF
TRBV18 | 16 | CASSPGQANSGNTIYF
TRBV20-1 | 12 | CSARTVNQPQHF
TRBV7-9 | 15 | CASSFDDNGVGGYTF
TRBV11-2 | 15 | CASSSPTSGQETQYF
TRBV3-1 | 15 | CASSHGVRRRDTQYF
TRBV4-1 | 15 | CASSPRQGFDYGYTF
TRBV12-3/TRBV12-4 | 14 | CASSLWNRGETQYF
TRBV5-5 | 18 | CASSLIFWGSDSNQPQHF
TRBV6-5 | 15 | CASSYSATGSYEQYF
TRBV21-1 | 19 | CASRKRGEKPGVGYNEQFF
TRBV10-3 | 12 | CAISEGNQPQHF
TRBV5-1 | 15 | CASTVRGKVGTEAFF
TRBV5-1 | 16 | CASSLKVQANTGELFF
TRBV7-9 | 13 | CSNGNPSTDTQYF
TRBV6-2/TRBV6-3 | 16 | CASRPHPGLLTDTQYF